The 3 T cell receptor beta chains in this list originate from one sample, sequenced in a study of naive and memory T cell subsets. An equimolar mix of two oligonucleotides served as the beta constant-region primer for TRBC1 and TRBC2. The ligated cDNA underwent four PCR rounds using SP2 and nested alpha and beta constant-region primers. TCRdb re-called the UMI-ligation and nested PCR reads through MiXCR, storing one row per CDR3 protein. The sample contains some 83,000 distinct CDR3 sequences, approximately 10% of which appear only once. Specimen: naive CD8+ T cells from blood. These receptors came from a human donor in good health.

A note on this clonotype: This may come from a read error, since a much larger clone is one base off. The chain carries TRBV4-1 and TRBJ2-3; D gene ambiguous. The CDR3 runs to 15 residues. CDR1 and CDR2 from the germline V gene are MGHRA and YSYEKL. CDR3 in DNA: TGCGCCAGCAGCCAAGTCGGCAGGAGCACAGATACGCGGTATTTT. It is translated as CASSQVGRSTDTRYF.

Regarding this clonotype: This sequence may be a read error, since a much larger clone differs from it by one base. V usage is TRBV4-1 and J usage is TRBJ2-3; D is undetermined. The CDR3 contains 17 residues. Germline V gene lookup returns CDR1 MGHRA and CDR2 YSYEKL. Trimming took 0 bases from V and 2 from J, leaving 15 bases between them. CDR3 bases: TGCGCCAGCAGCCAAGATACCCCTGGGGTGGTCACAGATACGCAGTATTTT. Its translation is CASSQDTPGVVTDTQYF.

V usage is TRBV6-1 and J usage is TRBJ2-1; TRBD1 aligns across 7 bases. The length of the CDR3 is 15 residues. Germline V gives CDR1 MNHNS, CDR2 SASEGT. The J segment lost 0 bases and the V segment lost 5 bases, leaving 4 bases of the junction unmatched. This CDR3 is CASSTDRVSYNEQFF. In nucleotides, the CDR3 is TGTGCCAGCAGTACCGACAGGGTCTCCTACAATGAGCAGTTCTTC.